This is a list of T cell receptor beta chains from one sample in a study of memory CD4+ T cells and cytomegalovirus serostatus. The repertoire was sequenced with immunoSEQ multiplex PCR; TCRdb's copy has only in-frame clones and lacks some. The sample shows about 42,000 clones, 78% of them seen only once. Sequencing used memory CD4+ T cells from blood. These receptors all stem from an adult in good health and CMV-seronegative. Each CDR3 is given with its conserved first and last residue. D genes are given only for firm matches. Only some rows state a clone size, as once, few, many or a class for expanded clones.

DNA | CDR3 | J | size | D | V
TGTGCCAGCAGTTTAAAGGGGGTAGATGAAAAACTGTTTTTT | CASSLKGVDEKLFF | TRBJ1-4 | NA | NA | TRBV28
TGTGCCAGCAGCTTAACCGGCTCTGGGGCCAACGTCCTGACTTTC | CASSLTGSGANVLTF | TRBJ2-6 | NA | NA | TRBV7-3
TGTGCCAGCAGCTTAATTGGCGGGGGCTCCTACGAGCAGTACTTC | CASSLIGGGSYEQYF | TRBJ2-7 | NA | TRBD2 | TRBV7-8
TGTGCCAGCAGCTTATCGGAGACCCAGTACTTC | CASSLSETQYF | TRBJ2-5 | once | NA | TRBV5-4
TGTGCCATTATGACGGGGGCAACTAATGAAAAACTGTTTTTT | CAIMTGATNEKLFF | TRBJ1-4 | NA | NA | TRBV7-9
TGTGCCCTTGTACGGGGGACAGTGGGCACTGAAGCTTTCTTT | CALVRGTVGTEAFF | TRBJ1-1 | few | TRBD1 | TRBV28
TGTGCCAGCAGTTCCACAAACTATGGCTACACCTTC | CASSSTNYGYTF | TRBJ1-2 | few | NA | TRBV6-5
TGTGCCAGCAGCTCACAAGGGGACACTGAAGCTTTCTTT | CASSSQGDTEAFF | TRBJ1-1 | NA | NA | TRBV11-2
TGTGCCAGCAGCGTATCCGGAGGGGGGAGCTCCTACGAGCAGTACTTC | CASSVSGGGSSYEQYF | TRBJ2-7 | NA | NA | TRBV9
TGCGCCAGCAGCTTCCAGGGGGAAACTGGCTACACCTTC | CASSFQGETGYTF | TRBJ1-2 | few | TRBD1 | TRBV5-1
TGTGCCAGCAGCCATCCCGGCACAGATACGCAGTATTTT | CASSHPGTDTQYF | TRBJ2-3 | NA | NA | TRBV28
TGTGCCAGCTCATCAGGGAGCTCCTACGAGCAGTACTTC | CASSSGSSYEQYF | TRBJ2-7 | NA | NA | TRBV18
TGTGCCAGTAGTATTGAGTTCTGGGCCAATCAACCCCAGCATTTT | CASSIEFWANQPQHF | TRBJ1-5 | NA | NA | TRBV19
TGTGCCAGCAGCCAAAGGGGAAGCGCTGGAAACACCATATATTTT | CASSQRGSAGNTIYF | TRBJ1-3 | NA | NA | TRBV4-2
TGTGCCAGCAGCTTCCCTCTTTATCAGGGGTACGAGCAGTACTTC | CASSFPLYQGYEQYF | TRBJ2-7 | NA | NA | TRBV5-8
TGCGCCAGCAGCCAAGGGACGGGGAGCTCTGGAAACACCATATATTTT | CASSQGTGSSGNTIYF | TRBJ1-3 | NA | NA | TRBV4-1
TGTGCCAGCACCAAGACCCTTGGGATGAACTACGAGCAGTACTTC | CASTKTLGMNYEQYF | TRBJ2-7 | few | NA | TRBV6-1
TGTGCCAGTAGTACCGGACAGGGTGGTAATGAAAAACTGTTTTTT | CASSTGQGGNEKLFF | TRBJ1-4 | NA | TRBD1 | TRBV19
TGTGCCAGCAGCCAGGGACTAGCGGGCTATGGGACAGATACGCAGTATTTT | CASSQGLAGYGTDTQYF | TRBJ2-3 | NA | TRBD2 | TRBV14
TGTGCCATCAGTGAGCCCCGAGGGCCAGGGGCGGGTGGGGAGCAGTACTTC | CAISEPRGPGAGGEQYF | TRBJ2-7 | NA | NA | TRBV10-3
TGTGCCAGCAGCCGCGGGGGAGGGGGCGATGAAAAACTGTTTTTT | CASSRGGGGDEKLFF | TRBJ1-4 | NA | TRBD1 | TRBV7-9
TGTGCTGGGACGCGGGACAGCGATGGCTACACCTTC | CAGTRDSDGYTF | TRBJ1-2 | few | TRBD1 | TRBV30
TGTGCCAGCTCCCCCAGGACTGTCACCTACGAGCAGTACTTC | CASSPRTVTYEQYF | TRBJ2-7 | NA | NA | TRBV18
TGTGCCAGCACCCTAGACAGGGGCTACTACGAGCAGTACTTC | CASTLDRGYYEQYF | TRBJ2-7 | NA | TRBD1 | TRBV2
TGTGCCTCGGAGGGCACTGAAGCTTTCTTT | CASEGTEAFF | TRBJ1-1 | NA | NA | TRBV30
TGTGCCAGCAGCTTAACACCCGGCGGGGTCAATGAGCAGTTCTTC | CASSLTPGGVNEQFF | TRBJ2-1 | NA | NA | TRBV7-3
TGTGCCAGCAGCTCCGACAGGGCAAGGACTGAAGCTTTCTTT | CASSSDRARTEAFF | TRBJ1-1 | once | TRBD1 | TRBV7-2
TGCGCCAGCAGAGTCCTAGGGGACCTTCAGACCCAGTACTTC | CASRVLGDLQTQYF | TRBJ2-5 | NA | NA | TRBV10-2
TGCGCCAGCAGCCAAGATTGGACGTCTGGTGAGCAGTTCTTC | CASSQDWTSGEQFF | TRBJ2-1 | NA | NA | TRBV4-1
TGTGCCAGCAGTCCTCCCCCACTTAGCTACGAGCAGTACTTC | CASSPPPLSYEQYF | TRBJ2-7 | NA | NA | TRBV28
TGCGCCAGCAGCTTGGGACAGGGGATCTACGAGCAGTACTTC | CASSLGQGIYEQYF | TRBJ2-7 | NA | TRBD1 | TRBV5-1
TGTGCCAGCAGTTACAGAACGCAGGGGGCGAACACTGAAGCTTTCTTT | CASSYRTQGANTEAFF | TRBJ1-1 | few | TRBD1 | TRBV6-5
TGTGCCAGCAGTTACCAGACCAGCAATCAGCCCCAGCATTTT | CASSYQTSNQPQHF | TRBJ1-5 | NA | NA | TRBV6-5
TGTGCCAGCAGCCCCTCTGGAAACACCATATATTTT | CASSPSGNTIYF | TRBJ1-3 | once | NA | TRBV5-6
TGTGCCAGCAGCCGGGACAGGGGGCGTGATGGCTACACCTTC | CASSRDRGRDGYTF | TRBJ1-2 | few | TRBD1 | TRBV5-4
TGTGCCAGCGGGCCCGGGACCCCCGCGTACTTC | CASGPGTPAYF | TRBJ2-7 | NA | NA | TRBV6-6
TGTGCCAGCAGTCCCTCACAGGGGACACAGCCCCAGCATTTT | CASSPSQGTQPQHF | TRBJ1-5 | NA | TRBD1 | TRBV28
TGTGCCAGCACGACAGGGTGGGGGACTGAAGCTTTCTTT | CASTTGWGTEAFF | TRBJ1-1 | NA | TRBD1 | TRBV28
TGTGCCAGCAGTTTACGGACAGGGTATGGCTACACCTTC | CASSLRTGYGYTF | TRBJ1-2 | NA | TRBD1 | TRBV28
TGTGCCAGCAGCGACGCGAAAAACAGGAATCAGCCCCAGCATTTT | CASSDAKNRNQPQHF | TRBJ1-5 | NA | NA | TRBV28
TGTGCCAGCAGCGTGGACGGGGGGCTTAAGAATGGAAACACCATATATTTT | CASSVDGGLKNGNTIYF | TRBJ1-3 | NA | NA | TRBV9
TGTGCCAGCACACGGACTCACCCAAACACCATATATTTT | CASTRTHPNTIYF | TRBJ1-3 | few | NA | TRBV2
TGTGCCAGCAGGGGTGGAGGTAGGACTGAAGCTTTCTTT | CASRGGGRTEAFF | TRBJ1-1 | few | NA | TRBV27
TGTGCCAGCTCACCTATCAGGGGCTCTGAAGCTTTCTTT | CASSPIRGSEAFF | TRBJ1-1 | NA | NA | TRBV18
TGTGCCAGCACCCTGCGAATAGCGGGGTACAATGAGCAGTTCTTC | CASTLRIAGYNEQFF | TRBJ2-1 | NA | TRBD2 | TRBV28
TGTGCCAGCAGCTTTCAGGGGGCGGACACTGAAGCTTTCTTT | CASSFQGADTEAFF | TRBJ1-1 | NA | TRBD1 | TRBV11-2
TGTGCCAGCAGAACCCTAAGGACCGCGAACACCGGGGAGCTGTTTTTT | CASRTLRTANTGELFF | TRBJ2-2 | NA | NA | TRBV27
TGTGCCAGCAGCCCCCCTTTTCGACAGGGGCTAAACACCATATATTTT | CASSPPFRQGLNTIYF | TRBJ1-3 | NA | TRBD1 | TRBV7-9
TGTGCCAGCAGCCAAGCCCAGCAGCCCCCTGAGCAGTACTTC | CASSQAQQPPEQYF | TRBJ2-7 | NA | NA | TRBV4-2
TGCGCCAGCAGCCAAGATTCCTCTCGAAACACCATATATTTT | CASSQDSSRNTIYF | TRBJ1-3 | NA | NA | TRBV4-3
TGTGCCAGCAGTTGGGGACAGTTAAACACCATATATTTT | CASSWGQLNTIYF | TRBJ1-3 | NA | TRBD1 | TRBV28
TGTGCCAGCAGATTTAATCCGGGACAAGAGTGGGGCTACACCTTC | CASRFNPGQEWGYTF | TRBJ1-2 | NA | NA | TRBV7-2
TGTGCCAGCAGCGGAAGACAGGGTGGCACAGATACGCAGTATTTT | CASSGRQGGTDTQYF | TRBJ2-3 | NA | TRBD1 | TRBV11-2
TGTGCCAGCAGCACGTCTGGGGCGCCAAACCAAGAGACCCAGTACTTC | CASSTSGAPNQETQYF | TRBJ2-5 | NA | NA | TRBV5-8
TGTGCCAGCAGCCCCTTGGCTGAGAATTCACCCCTCCACTTT | CASSPLAENSPLHF | TRBJ1-6 | NA | NA | TRBV11-2
TGTGCCAGTAGACCTACCCCGATAGGGGGCGGACAGCCCCAGCATTTT | CASRPTPIGGGQPQHF | TRBJ1-5 | few | TRBD1 | TRBV19
TGTGCCAGCCGCCATCGGGGGTATGGCTACACCTTC | CASRHRGYGYTF | TRBJ1-2 | NA | NA | TRBV14
TGTGCCAGCAGTGCTAAAATCCGGGACAGGCTCTATGGCTACACCTTC | CASSAKIRDRLYGYTF | TRBJ1-2 | NA | TRBD1 | TRBV6-1
TGCGCCAGCAGCCAAGAGGAGCCCGGGGAGCTGTTTTTT | CASSQEEPGELFF | TRBJ2-2 | NA | NA | TRBV4-3
TGTGCCAGCAGCGCAGTAGCGGATACGCAGTATTTT | CASSAVADTQYF | TRBJ2-3 | NA | NA | TRBV9